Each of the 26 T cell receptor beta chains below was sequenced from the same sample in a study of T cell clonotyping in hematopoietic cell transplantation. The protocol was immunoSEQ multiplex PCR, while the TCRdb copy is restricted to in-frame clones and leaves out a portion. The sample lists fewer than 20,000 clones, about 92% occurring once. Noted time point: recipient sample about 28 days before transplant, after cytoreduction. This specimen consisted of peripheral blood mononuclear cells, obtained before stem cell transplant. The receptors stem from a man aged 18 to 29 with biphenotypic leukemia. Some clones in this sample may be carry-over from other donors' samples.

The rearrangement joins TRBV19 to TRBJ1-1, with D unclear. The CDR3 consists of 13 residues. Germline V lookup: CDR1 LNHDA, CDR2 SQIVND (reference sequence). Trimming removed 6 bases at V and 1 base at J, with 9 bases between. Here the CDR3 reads CASSSTPNTEAFF. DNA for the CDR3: TGTGCCAGTAGCTCAACTCCGAACACTGAAGCTTTCTTT.

The CDR3 spells CASSFGRGLIQYF. DNA for the CDR3: TGTGCCAGCAGCTTTGGGCGGGGTTTGATTCAGTACTTC. The chain uses TRBV5-6 and TRBJ2-4, with D possibly being TRBD2 (6 bases). Germline V CDR1 and CDR2: SGHDT, YYEEEE. V was pared by 2 bases and J by 10 bases, with 13 bases between. CDR3 length: 13 amino acids. The complete variable domain, with remaining parts taken from reference TRBV5-6 and TRBJ2-4, reads DAGVTQSPTHLIKTRGQQVTLRCSPKSGHDTVSWYQQALGQGPQFIFQYYEEEERQRGNFPDRFSGHQFPNYSSELNVNALLLGDSALYLCASSFGRGLIQYFGAGTRLSVL.

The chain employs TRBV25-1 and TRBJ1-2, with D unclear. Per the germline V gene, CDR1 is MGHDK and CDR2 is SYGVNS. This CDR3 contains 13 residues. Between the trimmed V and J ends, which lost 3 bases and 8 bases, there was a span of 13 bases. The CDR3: CASSDTSLRGYTF. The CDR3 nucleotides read TGTGCCAGCAGTGATACCAGTCTCCGGGGCTACACCTTC.

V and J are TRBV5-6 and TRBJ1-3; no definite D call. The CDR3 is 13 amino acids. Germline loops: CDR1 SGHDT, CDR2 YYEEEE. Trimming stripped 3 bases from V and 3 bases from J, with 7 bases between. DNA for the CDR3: TGTGCCAGCAGCTATGGTCGTGGAAACACCATATATTTT. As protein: CASSYGRGNTIYF.

CDR3 loop: CASSLSRGTGYGYTF. CDR3 DNA sequence: TGTGCCAGCAGCCTCTCTAGGGGAACGGGCTATGGCTACACCTTC. V usage is TRBV7-2 and J usage is TRBJ1-2; TRBD1 might be the D (5 bases). V shed 5 bases and J shed 4 bases, with 17 bases lying between them. CDR1 and CDR2 from the germline V gene are SGHTA and FQGNSA. This CDR3 region has 15 residues.

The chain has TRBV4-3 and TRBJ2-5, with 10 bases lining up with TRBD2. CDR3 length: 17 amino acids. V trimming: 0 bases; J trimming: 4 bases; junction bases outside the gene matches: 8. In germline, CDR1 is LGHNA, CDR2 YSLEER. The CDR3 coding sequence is TGCGCCAGCAGCCAAGATAATGGGAGACTAGCGGGAGAGACCCAGTACTTC. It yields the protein CASSQDNGRLAGETQYF.

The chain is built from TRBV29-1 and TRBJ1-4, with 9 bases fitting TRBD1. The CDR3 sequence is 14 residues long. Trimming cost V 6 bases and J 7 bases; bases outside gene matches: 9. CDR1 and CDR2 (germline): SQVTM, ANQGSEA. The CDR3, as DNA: TGCAGCGTAGTCCCACAGGGGGCGCTTGAAAAACTGTTTTTT. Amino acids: CSVVPQGALEKLFF.

CDR3 in DNA: TGTGCCAGCAGTCCGAACAGGGCCCCCCAGCCCCAGCATTTT. It is translated as CASSPNRAPQPQHF. The chain recombines TRBV28 with TRBJ1-5; D is possibly TRBD1 (6 bases). Trimming removed 5 bases at V and 7 bases at J, with 15 bases between. The V gene's germline CDR1 is MDHEN and CDR2 SYDVKM. The CDR3 runs 14 residues.

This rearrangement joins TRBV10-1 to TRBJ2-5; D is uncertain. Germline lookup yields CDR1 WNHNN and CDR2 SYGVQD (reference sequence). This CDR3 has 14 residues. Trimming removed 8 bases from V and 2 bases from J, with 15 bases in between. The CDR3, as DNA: TGCGCCAGCCCACGGCAGTGCATACAAGAGACCCAGTACTTC. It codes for CASPRQCIQETQYF.

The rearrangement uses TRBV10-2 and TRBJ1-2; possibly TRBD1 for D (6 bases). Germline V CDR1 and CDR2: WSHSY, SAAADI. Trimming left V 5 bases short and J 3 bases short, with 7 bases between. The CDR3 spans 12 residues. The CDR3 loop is CASSSGDYGYTF. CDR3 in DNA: TGCGCCAGCAGTTCAGGGGACTATGGCTACACCTTC.

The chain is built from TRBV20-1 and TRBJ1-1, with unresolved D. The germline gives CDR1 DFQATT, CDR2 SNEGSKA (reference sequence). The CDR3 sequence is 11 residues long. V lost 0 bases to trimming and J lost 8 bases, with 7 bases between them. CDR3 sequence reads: CSARDTGEAFF. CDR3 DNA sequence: TGCAGTGCTAGAGATACGGGCGAAGCTTTCTTT.

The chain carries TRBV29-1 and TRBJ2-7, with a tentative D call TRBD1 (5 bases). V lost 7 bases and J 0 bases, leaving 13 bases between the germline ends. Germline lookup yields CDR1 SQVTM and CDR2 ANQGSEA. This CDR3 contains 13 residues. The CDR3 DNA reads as TGCAGCGCTTTGACAGAAGGCTCCTACGAGCAGTACTTC. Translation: CSALTEGSYEQYF.

The CDR3 coding sequence is TGCGCCAGCAGCCAAGGAGCGTTGAACACTGAAGCTTTCTTT. Its protein product is CASSQGALNTEAFF. J is TRBJ1-1 and V is TRBV4-1; D unclear. V was pared by 1 base and J by 0 bases, with 6 bases between. CDR1 is MGHRA and CDR2 is YSYEKL in the germline V gene. The CDR3 covers 14 residues.

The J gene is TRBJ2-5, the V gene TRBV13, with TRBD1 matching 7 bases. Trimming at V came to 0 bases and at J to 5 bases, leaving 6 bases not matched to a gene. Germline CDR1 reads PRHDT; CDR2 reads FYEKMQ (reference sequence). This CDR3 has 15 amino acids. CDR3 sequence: CASSLGRIGGETQYF. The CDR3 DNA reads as TGTGCCAGCAGCTTAGGCCGAATAGGGGGCGAGACCCAGTACTTC.

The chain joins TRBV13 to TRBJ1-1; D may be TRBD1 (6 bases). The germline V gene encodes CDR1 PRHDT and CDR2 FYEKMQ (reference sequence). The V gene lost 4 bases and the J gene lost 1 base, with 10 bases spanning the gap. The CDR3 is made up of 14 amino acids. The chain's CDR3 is CASSSGGQNTEAFF. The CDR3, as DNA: TGTGCCAGCAGCTCGGGGGGACAGAACACTGAAGCTTTCTTT.

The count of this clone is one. CDR3 region: CSVNPATTAFF. In DNA, the CDR3 is TGCAGCGTCAATCCCGCTACTACAGCTTTCTTT. The chain has TRBV29-1 and TRBJ1-1; unclear D gene. The V gene lost 6 bases and the J gene lost 10 bases, with 15 bases spanning the gap. Germline V gives CDR1 SQVTM, CDR2 ANQGSEA. CDR3 length equals 11 residues. The whole variable domain, remainder taken from reference TRBV29-1 and TRBJ1-1, is SAVISQKPSRDICQRGTSLTIQCQVDSQVTMMFWYRQQPGQSLTLIATANQGSEATYESGFVIDKFPISRPNLTFSTLTVSNMSPEDSSIYLCSVNPATTAFFGQGTRLTVV.

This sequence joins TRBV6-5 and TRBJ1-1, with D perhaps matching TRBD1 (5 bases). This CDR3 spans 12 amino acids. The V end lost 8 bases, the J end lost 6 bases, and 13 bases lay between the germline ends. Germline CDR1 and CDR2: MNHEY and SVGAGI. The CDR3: CASGGGAPEAFF. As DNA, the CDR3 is TGTGCCAGCGGCGGTGGGGCCCCTGAAGCTTTCTTT.

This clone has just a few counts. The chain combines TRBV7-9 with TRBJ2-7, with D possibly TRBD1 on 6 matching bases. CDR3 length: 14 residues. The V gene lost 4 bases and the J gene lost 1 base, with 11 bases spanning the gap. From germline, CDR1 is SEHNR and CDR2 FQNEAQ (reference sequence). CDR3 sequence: CASSSTTGSYEQYF. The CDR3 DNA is TGTGCCAGCAGCTCAACAACAGGGTCCTACGAGCAGTACTTC.

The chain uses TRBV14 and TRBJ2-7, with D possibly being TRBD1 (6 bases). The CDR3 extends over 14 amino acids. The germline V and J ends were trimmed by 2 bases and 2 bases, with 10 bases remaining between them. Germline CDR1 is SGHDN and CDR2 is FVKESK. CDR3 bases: TGTGCCAGCAGCCAATGGGGGCCGACCTACGAGCAGTACTTC. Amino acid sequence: CASSQWGPTYEQYF.

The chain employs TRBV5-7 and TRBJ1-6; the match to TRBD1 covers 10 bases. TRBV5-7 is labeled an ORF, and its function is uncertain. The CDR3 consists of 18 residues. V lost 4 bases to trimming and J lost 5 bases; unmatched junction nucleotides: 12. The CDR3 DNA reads TGTGCCAGCAGCAAAAACGGGGGGACAGGGGACGATAATTCACCCCTCCACTTT. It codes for CASSKNGGTGDDNSPLHF.

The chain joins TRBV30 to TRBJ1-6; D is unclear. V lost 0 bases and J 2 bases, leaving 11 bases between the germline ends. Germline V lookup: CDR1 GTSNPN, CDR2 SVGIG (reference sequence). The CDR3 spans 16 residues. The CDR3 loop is CAWSVSSGTYNSPLHF. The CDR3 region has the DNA TGTGCCTGGAGTGTGAGTTCGGGAACCTATAATTCACCCCTCCACTTT. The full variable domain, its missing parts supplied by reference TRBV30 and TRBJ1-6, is SQTIHQWPATLVQPVGSPLSLECTVEGTSNPNLYWYRQAAGRGLQLLFYSVGIGQISSEVPQNLSASRPQDRQFILSSKKLLLSDSGFYLCAWSVSSGTYNSPLHFGNGTRLTVT.

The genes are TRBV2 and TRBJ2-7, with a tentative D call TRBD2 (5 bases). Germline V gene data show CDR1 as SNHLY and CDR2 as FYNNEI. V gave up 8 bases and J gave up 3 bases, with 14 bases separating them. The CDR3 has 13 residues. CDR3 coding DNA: TGTGCCAGCGGACTTCGGCAGCTCTACGAGCAGTACTTC. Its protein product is CASGLRQLYEQYF.

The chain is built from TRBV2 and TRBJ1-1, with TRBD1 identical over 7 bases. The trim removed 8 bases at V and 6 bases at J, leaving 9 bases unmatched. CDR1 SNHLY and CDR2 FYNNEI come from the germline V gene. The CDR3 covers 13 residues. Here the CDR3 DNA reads TGTGCCAGCGGGGGACAGTTTGACGCTGAAGCTTTCTTT. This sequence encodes CASGGQFDAEAFF.

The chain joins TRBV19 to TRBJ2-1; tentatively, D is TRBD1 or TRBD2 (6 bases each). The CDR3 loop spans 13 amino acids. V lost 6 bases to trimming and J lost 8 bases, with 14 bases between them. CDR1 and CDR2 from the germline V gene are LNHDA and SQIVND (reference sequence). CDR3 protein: CASSGQREDEQFF. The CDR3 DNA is TGTGCCAGTAGCGGACAGAGGGAGGATGAGCAGTTCTTC.

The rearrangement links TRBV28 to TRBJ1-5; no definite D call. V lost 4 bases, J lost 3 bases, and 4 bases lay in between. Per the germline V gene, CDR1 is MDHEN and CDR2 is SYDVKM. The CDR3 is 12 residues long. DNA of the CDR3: TGTGCCAGCAGTTCCATCAATCAGCCCCAGCATTTT. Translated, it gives CASSSINQPQHF.

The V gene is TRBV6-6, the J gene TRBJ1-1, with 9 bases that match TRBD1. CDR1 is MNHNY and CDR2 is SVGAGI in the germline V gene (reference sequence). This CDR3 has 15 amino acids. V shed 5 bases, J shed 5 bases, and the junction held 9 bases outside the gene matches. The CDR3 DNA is TGTGCCAGCAGTCGCTACAGGGGGCAAGGGACTGAAGCTTTCTTT. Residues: CASSRYRGQGTEAFF.